The 6 T cell receptor beta chains presented below share a single source sample, sequenced in a study of tumor-infiltrating lymphocytes in primary liver carcinoma. The template, approximately 500 ng total RNA, yielded TCR beta cDNA made with a constant-region primer. Nested multiplex PCR, run for three rounds with slightly modified ARM-PCR, yielded TCR beta libraries. Amplification in the first two PCR rounds was performed using TRBV1-TRBV30 forward primers and a C-beta reverse primer for approximately 10 cycles each. In TCRdb, the multiplex PCR reads were re-called with MiXCR into one record per CDR3 protein. Of 50,000 to 60,000 distinct CDR3 sequences listed, over 75% are singletons. Joint extraction of RNA and DNA used about 17-33 mg of bulk tissue that was unsorted. The specimen was liver tumor tissue from sampling region 5. Subset given: tumor region T5, tumor centre. The receptors stem from a middle-aged man with primary liver carcinoma and hepatitis B virus infection.

The chain joins TRBV11-2 to TRBJ2-6; 8 nucleotides line up with TRBD1. The CDR3 has 21 amino acids. J lost 9 bases, V lost 5 bases, and 27 bases had no gene match. The germline gives CDR1 SGHAT, CDR2 FQNNGV. For the CDR3, the DNA is TGTGCCAGCAGCATGGGGGGAGACAGGGGCATTTCCCTCTCCTGGGTCAACGTCCTGACTTTC. Translated, it gives CASSMGGDRGISLSWVNVLTF.

With respect to this clonotype: This CDR3 fails to terminate in the conserved phenylalanine or tryptophan, so it likely reflects a read error. Because the CDR3's place on the DNA is in doubt, the DNA is left out and the CDR3 is given as listed by TCRdb. This sequence joins TRBV5-4 and TRBJ2-3. Germline lookup yields CDR1 SGHNT and CDR2 YYREEE (reference sequence). The CDR3 length is 11 residues, termini included. CDR3 sequence: CASSQNERTDS.

Many counts were recorded for this clonotype. The rearrangement uses TRBV28 and TRBJ2-1; possibly TRBD2 for D (6 bases). V was shortened by 4 bases and J by 8 bases, with 18 bases between the two germline ends. This CDR3 is built from 15 residues. CDR1 is MDHEN, CDR2 SYDVKM, per germline. The CDR3 DNA reads as TGTGCCAGCAGTTCCTCTCGGAGGGGAAAGCATGAGCAGTTCTTC. Protein sequence: CASSSSRRGKHEQFF.

There are many counts of this clonotype. V is TRBV21-1 and J is TRBJ2-1. TRBV21-1 is a pseudogene. CDR3 length equals 15 residues. CDR3 sequence reads: CASSNDPSANNEQFF. The CDR3 nucleotides read TGTGCCAGCAGCAATGATCCTAGCGCCAACAATGAGCAGTTCTTC.

As concerns this clonotype: An end of the junction does not agree with germline; a read error may underlie this. The chain links TRBV4-1 to TRBJ1-4, with TRBD1 as a possible D gene (6 bases). Germline assignment: CDR1 MGHRA and CDR2 YSYEKL. This CDR3 contains 15 residues. Here the CDR3 reads CASSLWGAASKKRFF. The CDR3 DNA is TGCGCCAGCAGCCTCTGGGGGGCGGCTAGTAAAAAACGGTTTTTT.

The table lists this clonotype with a few counts. Mismatch with germline at one junction end may stem from a read error. The chain uses TRBV2 and TRBJ1-5; 9 positions match TRBD1. The germline V gene encodes CDR1 SNHLY and CDR2 FYNNEI. CDR3 length equals 15 residues. Here the CDR3 reads CVSSGDRASNQPQHF. In DNA form, the CDR3 reads TGTGTCAGCAGCGGGGACAGGGCGAGCAATCAGCCCCAGCATTTT.